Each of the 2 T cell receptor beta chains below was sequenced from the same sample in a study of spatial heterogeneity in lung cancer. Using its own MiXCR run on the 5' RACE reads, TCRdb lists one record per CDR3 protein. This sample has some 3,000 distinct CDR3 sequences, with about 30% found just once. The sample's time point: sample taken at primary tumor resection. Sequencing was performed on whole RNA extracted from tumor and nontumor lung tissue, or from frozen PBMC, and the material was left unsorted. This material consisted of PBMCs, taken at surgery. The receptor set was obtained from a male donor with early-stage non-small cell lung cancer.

The CDR3 spells CASSSRGEQFF. CDR3 sequence (DNA): TGTGCCAGCAGCTCCCGGGGGGAGCAGTTCTTC. This chain links TRBV28 with TRBJ2-1; the D gene is possibly TRBD2 (6 bases). The CDR3 loop spans 11 amino acids. With 6 bases removed from V and 10 bases from J, the gap between germline ends came to 10 bases. Germline CDR1 MDHEN, CDR2 SYDVKM.

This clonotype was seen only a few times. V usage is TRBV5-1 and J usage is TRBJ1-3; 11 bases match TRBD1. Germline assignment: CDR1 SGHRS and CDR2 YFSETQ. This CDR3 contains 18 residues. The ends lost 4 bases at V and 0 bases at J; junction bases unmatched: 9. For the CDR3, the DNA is TGCGCCAGCAGCAGCTTAGGACAGGGGGCCCACTCTGGAAACACCATATATTTT. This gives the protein CASSSLGQGAHSGNTIYF. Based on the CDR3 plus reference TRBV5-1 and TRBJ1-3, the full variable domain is KAGVTQTPRYLIKTRGQQVTLSCSPISGHRSVSWYQQTPGQGLQFLFEYFSETQRNKGNFPGRFSGRQFSNSRSEMNVSTLELGDSALYLCASSSLGQGAHSGNTIYFGEGSWLTVV.